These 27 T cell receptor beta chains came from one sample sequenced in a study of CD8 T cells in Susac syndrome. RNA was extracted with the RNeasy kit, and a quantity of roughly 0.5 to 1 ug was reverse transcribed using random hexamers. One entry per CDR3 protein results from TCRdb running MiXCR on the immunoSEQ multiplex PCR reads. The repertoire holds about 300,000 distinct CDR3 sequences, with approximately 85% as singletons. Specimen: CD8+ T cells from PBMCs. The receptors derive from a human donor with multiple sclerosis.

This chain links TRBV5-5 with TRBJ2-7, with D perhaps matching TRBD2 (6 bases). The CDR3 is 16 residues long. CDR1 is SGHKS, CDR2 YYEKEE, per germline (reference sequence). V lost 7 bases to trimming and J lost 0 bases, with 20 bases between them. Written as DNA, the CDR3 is TGTGCCAGCGGCTGGGGGGAAGGGGTCAACTCCTACGAGCAGTACTTC. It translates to CASGWGEGVNSYEQYF.

CDR3 coding DNA: TGCAGCGTCCTTGGACAGGTGGGCTACGAGCAGTACTTC. It encodes CSVLGQVGYEQYF. This chain links TRBV29-1 with TRBJ2-7, with 7 bases fitting TRBD1. V was clipped by 6 bases and J by 3 bases; unmatched bases: 8. The CDR3 covers 13 residues. The germline gives CDR1 SQVTM, CDR2 ANQGSEA.

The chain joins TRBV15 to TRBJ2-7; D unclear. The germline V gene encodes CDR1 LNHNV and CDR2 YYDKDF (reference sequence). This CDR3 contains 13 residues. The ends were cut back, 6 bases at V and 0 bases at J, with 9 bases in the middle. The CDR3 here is CATRHKSSYEQYF. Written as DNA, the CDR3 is TGTGCCACCAGACACAAGAGCTCCTACGAGCAGTACTTC.

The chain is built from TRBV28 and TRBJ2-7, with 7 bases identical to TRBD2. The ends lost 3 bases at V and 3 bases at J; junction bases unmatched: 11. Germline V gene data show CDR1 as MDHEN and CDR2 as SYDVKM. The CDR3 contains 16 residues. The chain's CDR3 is CASSFDRGGGVYEQYF. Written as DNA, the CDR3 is TGTGCCAGCAGTTTCGATCGAGGTGGGGGGGTCTACGAGCAGTACTTC.

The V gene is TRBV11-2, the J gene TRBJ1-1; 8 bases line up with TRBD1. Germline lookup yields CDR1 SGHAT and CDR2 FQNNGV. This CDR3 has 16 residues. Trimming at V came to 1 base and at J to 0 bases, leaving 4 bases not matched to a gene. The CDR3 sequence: CASSLGQGRLNTEAFF. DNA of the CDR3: TGTGCCAGCAGCTTAGGACAGGGGAGATTGAACACTGAAGCTTTCTTT. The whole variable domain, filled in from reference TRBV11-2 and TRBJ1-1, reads EAGVAQSPRYKIIEKRQSVAFWCNPISGHATLYWYQQILGQGPKLLIQFQNNGVVDDSQLPKDRFSAERLKGVDSTLKIQPAKLEDSAVYLCASSLGQGRLNTEAFFGQGTRLTVV.

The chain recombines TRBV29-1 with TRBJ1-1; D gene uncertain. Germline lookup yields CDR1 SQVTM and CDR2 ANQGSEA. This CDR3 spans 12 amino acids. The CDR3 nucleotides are TGCAGTGGCCTGGGAACGAACACTGAAGCTTTCTTT. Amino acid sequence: CSGLGTNTEAFF. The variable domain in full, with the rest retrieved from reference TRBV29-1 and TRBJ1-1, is SAVISQKPSRDICQRGTSLTIQCQVDSQVTMMFWYRQQPGQSLTLIATANQGSEATYESGFVIDKFPISRPNLTFSTLTVSNMSPEDSSIYLCSGLGTNTEAFFGQGTRLTVV.

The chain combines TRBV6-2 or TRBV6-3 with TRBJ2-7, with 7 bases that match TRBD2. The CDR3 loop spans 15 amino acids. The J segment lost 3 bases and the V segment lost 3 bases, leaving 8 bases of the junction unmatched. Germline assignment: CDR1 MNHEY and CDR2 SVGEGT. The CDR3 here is CASSYPRDYVYEQYF. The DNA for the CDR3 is TGTGCCAGCAGTTATCCCCGGGACTATGTCTACGAGCAGTACTTC.

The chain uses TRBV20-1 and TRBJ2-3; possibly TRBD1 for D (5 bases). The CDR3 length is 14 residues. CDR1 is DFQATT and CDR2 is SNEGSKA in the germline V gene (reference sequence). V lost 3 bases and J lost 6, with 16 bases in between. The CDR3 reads CSASLGRAGDTQYF. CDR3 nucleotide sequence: TGCAGTGCTAGTCTGGGCCGTGCAGGGGATACGCAGTATTTT.

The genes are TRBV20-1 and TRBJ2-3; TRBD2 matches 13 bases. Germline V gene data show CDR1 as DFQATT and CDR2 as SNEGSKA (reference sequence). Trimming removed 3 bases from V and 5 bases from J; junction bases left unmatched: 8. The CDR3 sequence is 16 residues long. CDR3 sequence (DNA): TGCAGTGCTAGTCCCACTAGCGGGAGGGAGGTAGATACGCAGTATTTT. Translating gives CSASPTSGREVDTQYF.

CDR3: CSVEVSGFGEGTYNEQFF. The CDR3 DNA reads as TGCAGCGTTGAAGTCTCGGGCTTTGGGGAGGGAACTTACAATGAGCAGTTCTTC. The chain employs TRBV29-1 and TRBJ2-1; 7 bases are shared with TRBD2. This CDR3 comprises 18 residues. CDR1 is SQVTM, CDR2 ANQGSEA, per germline. V shed 1 base and J 4 bases; nucleotides not matched to a gene: 16.

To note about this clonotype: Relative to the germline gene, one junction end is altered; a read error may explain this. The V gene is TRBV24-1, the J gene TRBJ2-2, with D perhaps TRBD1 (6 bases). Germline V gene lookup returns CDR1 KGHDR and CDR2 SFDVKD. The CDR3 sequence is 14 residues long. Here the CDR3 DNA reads TGTGCCACCAGTGATTACAGGGAATCCGGGGAGCTGCTTTTT. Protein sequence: CATSDYRESGELLF.

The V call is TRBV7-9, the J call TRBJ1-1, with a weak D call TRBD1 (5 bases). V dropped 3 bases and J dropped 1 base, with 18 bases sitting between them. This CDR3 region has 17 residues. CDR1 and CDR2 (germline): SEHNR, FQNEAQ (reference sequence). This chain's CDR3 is CASSFQGGALQNTEAFF. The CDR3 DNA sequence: TGTGCCAGCAGCTTTCAGGGTGGCGCGTTACAGAACACTGAAGCTTTCTTT.

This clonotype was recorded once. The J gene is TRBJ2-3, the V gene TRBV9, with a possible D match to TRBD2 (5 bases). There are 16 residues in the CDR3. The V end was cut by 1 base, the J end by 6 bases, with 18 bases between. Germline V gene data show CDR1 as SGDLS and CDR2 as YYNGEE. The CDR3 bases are TGTGCCAGCAGCGTAAATATGGAGGACCTCTCCGATACGCAGTATTTT. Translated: CASSVNMEDLSDTQYF.

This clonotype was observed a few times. The CDR3 region is CASSIFGGNTEAFF. CDR3 sequence (DNA): TGTGCCAGTAGTATATTCGGGGGGAACACTGAAGCTTTCTTT. The chain recombines TRBV19 with TRBJ1-1, with TRBD1 as a possible D gene (5 bases). The germline V gene has CDR1 LNHDA and CDR2 SQIVND (reference sequence). V lost 2 bases to trimming and J lost 1 base, with 8 bases between them. The CDR3 has 14 amino acids. The entire variable domain, with the rest obtained from reference TRBV19 and TRBJ1-1, is as follows: DGGITQSPKYLFRKEGQNVTLSCEQNLNHDAMYWYRQDPGQGLRLIYYSQIVNDFQKGDIAEGYSVSREKKESFPLTVTSAQKNPTAFYLCASSIFGGNTEAFFGQGTRLTVV.

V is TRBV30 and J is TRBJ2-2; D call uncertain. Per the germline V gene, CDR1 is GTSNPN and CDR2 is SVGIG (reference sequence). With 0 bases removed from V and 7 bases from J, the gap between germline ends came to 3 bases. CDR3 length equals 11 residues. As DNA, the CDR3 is TGTGCCTGGAGTGTATACGGGGAGCTGTTTTTT. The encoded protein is CAWSVYGELFF.

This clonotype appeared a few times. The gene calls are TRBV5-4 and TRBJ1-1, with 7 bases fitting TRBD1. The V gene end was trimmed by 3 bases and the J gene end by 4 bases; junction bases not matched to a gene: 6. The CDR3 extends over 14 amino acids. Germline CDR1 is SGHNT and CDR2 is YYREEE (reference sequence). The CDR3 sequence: CASSSQTGITEAFF. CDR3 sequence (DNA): TGTGCCAGCAGCTCCCAGACAGGGATCACTGAAGCTTTCTTT.

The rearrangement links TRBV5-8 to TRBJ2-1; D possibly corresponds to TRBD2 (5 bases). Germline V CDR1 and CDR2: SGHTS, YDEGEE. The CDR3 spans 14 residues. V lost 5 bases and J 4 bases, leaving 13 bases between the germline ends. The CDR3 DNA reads TGTGCCAGCAGAGTAGCGATTCGATACAATGAGCAGTTCTTC. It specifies CASRVAIRYNEQFF.

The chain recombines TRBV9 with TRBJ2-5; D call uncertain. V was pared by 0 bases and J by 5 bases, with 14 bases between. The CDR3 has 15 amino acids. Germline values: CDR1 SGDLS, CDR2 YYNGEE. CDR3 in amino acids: CASSVGEASMETQYF. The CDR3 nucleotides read TGTGCCAGCAGCGTAGGAGAGGCATCCATGGAGACCCAGTACTTC.

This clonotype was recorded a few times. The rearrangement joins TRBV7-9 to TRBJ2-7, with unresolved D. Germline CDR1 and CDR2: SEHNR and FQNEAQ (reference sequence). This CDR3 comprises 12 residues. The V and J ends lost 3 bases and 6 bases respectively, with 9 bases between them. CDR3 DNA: TGTGCCAGCAGCTTGGGTAGCCTCGAGCAGTACTTC. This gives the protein CASSLGSLEQYF.

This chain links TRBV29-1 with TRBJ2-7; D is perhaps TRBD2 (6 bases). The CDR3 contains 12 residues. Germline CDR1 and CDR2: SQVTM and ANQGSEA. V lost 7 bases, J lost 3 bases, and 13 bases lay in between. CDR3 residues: CSAETSSYEQYF. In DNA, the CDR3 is TGCAGCGCCGAGACTAGTAGCTACGAGCAGTACTTC.

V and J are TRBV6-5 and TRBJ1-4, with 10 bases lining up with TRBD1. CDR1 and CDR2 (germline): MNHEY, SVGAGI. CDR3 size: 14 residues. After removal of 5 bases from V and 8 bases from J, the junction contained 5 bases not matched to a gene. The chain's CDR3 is CASSGGQGPEKLFF. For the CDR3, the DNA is TGTGCCAGCAGTGGGGGACAGGGGCCCGAAAAACTGTTTTTT.

The CDR3 DNA reads TGTGCCAGCAGTTGGGGAGGGGATGGCTACACCTTC. Amino acid sequence: CASSWGGDGYTF. J is TRBJ1-2 and V is TRBV6-1, with a weak D call TRBD1 (5 bases). The CDR3 runs 12 residues. Deletions cut 5 bases from V and 6 bases from J, with 10 bases between. The germline V gene encodes CDR1 MNHNS and CDR2 SASEGT.

The CDR3 sequence: CSSRGNTEAFF. In DNA form, the CDR3 reads TGCAGCTCTCGGGGGAACACTGAAGCTTTCTTT. This chain joins TRBV29-1 and TRBJ1-1; D not certain. This CDR3 spans 11 amino acids. Trimming removed 8 bases from V and 1 base from J, with 8 bases in between. Germline CDR1 is SQVTM and CDR2 is ANQGSEA.

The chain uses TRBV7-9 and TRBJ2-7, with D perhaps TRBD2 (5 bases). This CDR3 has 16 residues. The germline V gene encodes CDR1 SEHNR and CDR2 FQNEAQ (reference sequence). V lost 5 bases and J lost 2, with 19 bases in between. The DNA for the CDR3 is TGTGCCAGCAGCACTCCCCACATGGGGAGACCCTACGAGCAGTACTTC. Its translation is CASSTPHMGRPYEQYF.

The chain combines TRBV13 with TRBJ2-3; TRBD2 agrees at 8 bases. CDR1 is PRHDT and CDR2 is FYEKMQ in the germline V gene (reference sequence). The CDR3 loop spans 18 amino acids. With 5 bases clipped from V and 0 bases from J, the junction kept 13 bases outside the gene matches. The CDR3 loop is CASSLGEGLAASTDTQYF. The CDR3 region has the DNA TGTGCCAGCAGCCTGGGGGAAGGACTAGCTGCTAGCACAGATACGCAGTATTTT.

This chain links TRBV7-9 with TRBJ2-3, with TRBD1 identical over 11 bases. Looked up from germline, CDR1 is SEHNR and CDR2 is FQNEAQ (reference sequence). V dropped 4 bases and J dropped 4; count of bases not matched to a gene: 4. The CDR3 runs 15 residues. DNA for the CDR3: TGTGCCAGCAGCTCTGGACAGGGGGCTGCAGATACGCAGTATTTT. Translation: CASSSGQGAADTQYF.

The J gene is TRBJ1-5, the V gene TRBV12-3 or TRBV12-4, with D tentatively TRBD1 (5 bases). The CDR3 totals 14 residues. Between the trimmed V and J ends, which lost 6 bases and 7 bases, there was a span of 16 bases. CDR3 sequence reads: CASSRRDLRQPQHF. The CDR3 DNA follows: TGTGCCAGCAGCCGAAGGGACCTTCGGCAGCCCCAGCATTTT.